Sequencing of this TCR beta chain was carried out in a study of T cell responses to AZD1222 COVID-19 vaccine. Clones were sequenced by immunoSEQ multiplex PCR, and TCRdb holds only the in-frame ones, with some missing. This table holds approximately 69,000 clones, over 65% found once. The CDR3 sequence is 16 residues long. From germline, CDR1 is SGHRS and CDR2 YFSETQ. V lost 0 bases and J 4 bases, leaving 13 bases between the germline ends. Remarks on this clone: Its target is not known.

Study-wide results and caveats: White British ancestry dominated among donors, who included more females, and clonal diversity was possibly underestimated.

The chain uses TRBV5-1 and TRBJ2-2; possibly TRBD1 for D (5 bases). The source material was peripheral blood, sampled 28 days after the second AZD1222 dose. The TCR sequence derives from an adult who received the AZD1222 COVID-19 vaccine. The CDR3 DNA reads TGCGCCAGCAGCTTGGGCCCAGGGCCTCGCACCGGGGAGCTGTTTTTT. This codes for CASSLGPGPRTGELFF.